The 5 T cell receptor beta chains reported below all come from one sample, sequenced in a study of cytomegalovirus exposure and HLA in healthy donors. Repertoires were generated with immunoSEQ multiplex PCR, while TCRdb's copy carries only in-frame clones and drops some. The sample carries 80,000 or so clones, 95% recorded once. Source material: PBMCs. These receptors all come from a woman between 18 and 30 years old in good health and CMV-seronegative.

The chain uses TRBV14 and TRBJ2-3; D is uncertain. Germline assignment: CDR1 SGHDN and CDR2 FVKESK. This CDR3 is 17 amino acids long. V was trimmed by 1 base and J by 0 bases, leaving 14 bases between them. The CDR3 sequence is CASSQGALPSSTDTQYF. Written as DNA, the CDR3 is TGTGCCAGCAGCCAAGGGGCATTACCCTCTAGCACAGATACGCAGTATTTT.

J is TRBJ2-4 and V is TRBV4-1, with 7 nucleotides matching TRBD1. The CDR3 consists of 13 residues. The junction had 1 base not matched to a gene; V was cut back by 3 bases and J by 5 bases. Germline CDR1 MGHRA, CDR2 YSYEKL. CDR3 sequence: CASSHQGENIQYF. The CDR3 DNA sequence: TGCGCCAGCAGCCACCAGGGGGAAAACATTCAGTACTTC.

This clone was counted only a few times. The rearrangement links TRBV19 to TRBJ2-5; 10 nucleotides match TRBD2. CDR1 and CDR2 from the germline V gene are LNHDA and SQIVND (reference sequence). Trimming took 3 bases from V and 4 from J; bases not matched to a gene: 8. CDR3 length equals 16 residues. Here the CDR3 reads CASSIRERGGLETQYF. The CDR3 DNA reads as TGTGCCAGTAGTATTCGGGAGCGGGGGGGCCTAGAGACCCAGTACTTC.

The chain links TRBV7-2 to TRBJ2-1, with 7 nucleotides matching TRBD2. The CDR3 has 17 amino acids. Germline loops: CDR1 SGHTA, CDR2 FQGNSA. The junction had 10 bases not matched to a gene; V was cut back by 0 bases and J by 5 bases. The CDR3 nucleotides are TGTGCCAGCAGCTTAGCACGACTAGCCGACCTTAACAATGAGCAGTTCTTC. It translates to CASSLARLADLNNEQFF.

This clone was detected once. The same CDR3 is also encoded by other DNA sequences in this sample. The chain uses TRBV19 and TRBJ2-3, with TRBD1 matching 7 bases. Germline trimming cut 3 bases from V and 4 bases from J; bases unmatched to any gene: 4. Germline CDR1 reads LNHDA; CDR2 reads SQIVND (reference sequence). The CDR3 spans 14 residues. In nucleotides, the CDR3 is TGTGCCAGTAGTATGGGGCAGGGGGCAGATACGCAGTATTTT. It encodes CASSMGQGADTQYF.